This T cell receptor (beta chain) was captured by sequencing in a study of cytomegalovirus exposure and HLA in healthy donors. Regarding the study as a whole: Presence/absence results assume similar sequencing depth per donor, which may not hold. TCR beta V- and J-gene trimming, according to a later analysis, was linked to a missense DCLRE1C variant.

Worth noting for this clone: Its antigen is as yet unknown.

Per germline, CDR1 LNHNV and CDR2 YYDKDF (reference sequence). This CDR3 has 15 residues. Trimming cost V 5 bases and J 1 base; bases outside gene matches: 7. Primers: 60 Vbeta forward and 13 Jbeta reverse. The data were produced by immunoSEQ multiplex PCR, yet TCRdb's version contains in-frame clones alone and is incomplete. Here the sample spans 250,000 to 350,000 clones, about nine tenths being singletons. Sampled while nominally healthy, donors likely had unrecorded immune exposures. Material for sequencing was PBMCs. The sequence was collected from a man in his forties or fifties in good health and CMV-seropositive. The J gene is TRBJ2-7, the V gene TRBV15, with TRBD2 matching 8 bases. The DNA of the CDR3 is TGTGCCACCAGCCCCAGCGGGAGTACGTCCTACGAGCAGTACTTC. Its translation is CATSPSGSTSYEQYF. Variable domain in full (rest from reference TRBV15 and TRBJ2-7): DAMVIQNPRYQVTQFGKPVTLSCSQTLNHNVMYWYQQKSSQAPKLLFHYYDKDFNNEADTPDNFQSRRPNTSFCFLDIRSPGLGDTAMYLCATSPSGSTSYEQYFGPGTRLTVT.